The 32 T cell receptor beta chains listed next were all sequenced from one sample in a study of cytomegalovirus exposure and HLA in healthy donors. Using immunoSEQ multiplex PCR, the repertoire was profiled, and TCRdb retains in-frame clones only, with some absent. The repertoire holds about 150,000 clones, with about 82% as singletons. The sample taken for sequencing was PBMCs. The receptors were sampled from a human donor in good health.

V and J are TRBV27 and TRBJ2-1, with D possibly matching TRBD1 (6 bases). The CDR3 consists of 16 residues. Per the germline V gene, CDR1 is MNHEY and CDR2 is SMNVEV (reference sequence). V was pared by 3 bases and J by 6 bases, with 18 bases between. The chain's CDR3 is CASSFIRDNRVNEQFF. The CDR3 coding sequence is TGTGCCAGCAGTTTTATCCGGGACAACCGAGTCAATGAGCAGTTCTTC.

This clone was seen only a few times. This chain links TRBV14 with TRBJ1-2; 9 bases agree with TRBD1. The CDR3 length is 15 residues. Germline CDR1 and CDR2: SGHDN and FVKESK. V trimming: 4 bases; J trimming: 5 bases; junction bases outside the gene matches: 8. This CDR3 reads CASSPAWDRAYGYTF. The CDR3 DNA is TGTGCCAGCAGCCCAGCGTGGGACAGGGCTTATGGCTACACCTTC.

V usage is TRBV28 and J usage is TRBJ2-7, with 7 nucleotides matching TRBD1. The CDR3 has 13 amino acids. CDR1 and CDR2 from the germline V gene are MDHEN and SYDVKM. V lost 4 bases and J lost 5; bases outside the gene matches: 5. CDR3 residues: CASSSVTGDEQYF. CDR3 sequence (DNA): TGTGCCAGCAGTTCGGTCACAGGGGACGAGCAGTACTTC.

CDR3 sequence: CASSSRTGAGNTEAFF. In nucleotides, the CDR3 is TGTGCCAGCAGCTCAAGGACAGGGGCAGGGAACACTGAAGCTTTCTTT. V gene TRBV7-2 combines with J gene TRBJ1-1, with TRBD1 matching over 9 bases. V shed 4 bases and J 1 base; nucleotides not matched to a gene: 7. This CDR3 spans 16 amino acids. The germline V gene encodes CDR1 SGHTA and CDR2 FQGNSA.

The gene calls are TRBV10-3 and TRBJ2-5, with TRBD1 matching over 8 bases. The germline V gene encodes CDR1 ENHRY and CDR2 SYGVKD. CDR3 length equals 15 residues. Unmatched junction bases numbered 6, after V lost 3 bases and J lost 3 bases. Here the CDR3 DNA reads TGTGCCATCAGTGAAGGACAGGGCCTGAAAGAGACCCAGTACTTC. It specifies CAISEGQGLKETQYF.

CDR3 DNA: TGTGCCAGCAGCGTAGCTAGCGGGACAGGATCCTACAATGAGCAGTTCTTC. Translation gives CASSVASGTGSYNEQFF. The rearrangement joins TRBV9 to TRBJ2-1; possible D gene TRBD2, 9 bases. Germline V gene sequence: CDR1 SGDLS, CDR2 YYNGEE. Trimming cost V 0 bases and J 1 base, with 14 bases left between them. The CDR3 totals 17 residues.

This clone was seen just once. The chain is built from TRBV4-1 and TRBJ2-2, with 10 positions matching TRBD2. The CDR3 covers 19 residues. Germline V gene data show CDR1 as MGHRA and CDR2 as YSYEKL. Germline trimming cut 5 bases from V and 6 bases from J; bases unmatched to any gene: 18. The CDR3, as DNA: TGCGCCAGCAGCACCGGGGGGGCTAGCGGGAGAAGTTTGGCCGGGGAGCTGTTTTTT. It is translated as CASSTGGASGRSLAGELFF.

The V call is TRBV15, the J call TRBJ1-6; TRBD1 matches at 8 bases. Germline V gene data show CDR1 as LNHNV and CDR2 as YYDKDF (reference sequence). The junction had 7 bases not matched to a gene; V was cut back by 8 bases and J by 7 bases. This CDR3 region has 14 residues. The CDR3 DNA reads TGTGCCACCCGCTACAGGGGGTTGAATTCACCCCTCCACTTT. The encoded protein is CATRYRGLNSPLHF.

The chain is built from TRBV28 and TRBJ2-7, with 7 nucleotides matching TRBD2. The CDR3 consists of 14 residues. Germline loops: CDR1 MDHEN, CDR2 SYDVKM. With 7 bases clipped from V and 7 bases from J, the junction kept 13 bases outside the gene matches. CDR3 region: CASTEREVREEQYF. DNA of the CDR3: TGTGCCAGCACAGAACGGGAGGTTCGAGAAGAGCAGTACTTC. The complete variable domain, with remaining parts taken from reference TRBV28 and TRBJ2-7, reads DVKVTQSSRYLVKRTGEKVFLECVQDMDHENMFWYRQDPGLGLRLIYFSYDVKMKEKGDIPEGYSVSREKKERFSLILESASTNQTSMYLCASTEREVREEQYFGPGTRLTVT.

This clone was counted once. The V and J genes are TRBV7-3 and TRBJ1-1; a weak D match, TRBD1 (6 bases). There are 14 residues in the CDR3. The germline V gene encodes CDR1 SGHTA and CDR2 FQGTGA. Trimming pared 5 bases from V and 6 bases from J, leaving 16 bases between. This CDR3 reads CASSLAAGASEAFF. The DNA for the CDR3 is TGTGCCAGCAGCCTCGCCGCAGGGGCGTCTGAAGCTTTCTTT.

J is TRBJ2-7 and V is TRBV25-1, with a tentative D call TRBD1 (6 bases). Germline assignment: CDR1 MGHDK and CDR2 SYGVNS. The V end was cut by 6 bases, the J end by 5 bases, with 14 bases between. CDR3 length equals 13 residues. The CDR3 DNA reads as TGTGCCAGCAGCATAGGTGGGGGCGACGAGCAGTACTTC. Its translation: CASSIGGGDEQYF.

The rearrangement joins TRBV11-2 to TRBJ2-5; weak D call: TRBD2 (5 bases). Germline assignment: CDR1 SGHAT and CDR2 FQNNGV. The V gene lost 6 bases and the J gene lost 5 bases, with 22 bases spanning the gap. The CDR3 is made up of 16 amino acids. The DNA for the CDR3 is TGTGCCAGCAGTGACCTGGCGGGCCCCCGGTGGGAGACCCAGTACTTC. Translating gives CASSDLAGPRWETQYF.

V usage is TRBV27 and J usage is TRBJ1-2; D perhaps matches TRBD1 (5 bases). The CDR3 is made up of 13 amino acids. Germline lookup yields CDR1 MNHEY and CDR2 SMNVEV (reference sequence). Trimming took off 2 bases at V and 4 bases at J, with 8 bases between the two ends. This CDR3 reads CASSLRGLYGYTF. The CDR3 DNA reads TGTGCCAGCAGTTTAAGGGGACTCTATGGCTACACCTTC.

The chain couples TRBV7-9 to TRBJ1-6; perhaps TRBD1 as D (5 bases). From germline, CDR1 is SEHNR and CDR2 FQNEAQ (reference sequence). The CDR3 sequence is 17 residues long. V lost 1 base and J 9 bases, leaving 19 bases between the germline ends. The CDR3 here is CASSLVVSGDLGSPLHF. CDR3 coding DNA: TGTGCCAGCAGCTTAGTAGTTTCGGGGGATTTAGGTTCACCCCTCCACTTT.

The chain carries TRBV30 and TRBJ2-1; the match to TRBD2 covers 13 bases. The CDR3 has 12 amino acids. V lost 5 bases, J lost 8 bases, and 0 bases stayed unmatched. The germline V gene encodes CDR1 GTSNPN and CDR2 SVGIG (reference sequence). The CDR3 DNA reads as TGTGCCTGGGGACTAGCGGGAGATGAGCAGTTCTTC. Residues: CAWGLAGDEQFF. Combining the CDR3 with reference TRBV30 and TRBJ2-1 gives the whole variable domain SQTIHQWPATLVQPVGSPLSLECTVEGTSNPNLYWYRQAAGRGLQLLFYSVGIGQISSEVPQNLSASRPQDRQFILSSKKLLLSDSGFYLCAWGLAGDEQFFGPGTRLTVL.

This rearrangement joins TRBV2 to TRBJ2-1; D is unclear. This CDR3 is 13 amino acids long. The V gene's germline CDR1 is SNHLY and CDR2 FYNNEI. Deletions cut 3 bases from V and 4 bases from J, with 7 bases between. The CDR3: CASSDMEYNEQFF. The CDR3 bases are TGTGCCAGCAGTGATATGGAGTACAATGAGCAGTTCTTC.

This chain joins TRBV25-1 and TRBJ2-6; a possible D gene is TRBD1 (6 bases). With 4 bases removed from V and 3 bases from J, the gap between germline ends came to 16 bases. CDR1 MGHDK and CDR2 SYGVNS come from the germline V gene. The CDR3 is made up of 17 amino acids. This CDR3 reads CASSGSPGAGGANVLTF. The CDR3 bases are TGTGCCAGCAGTGGCAGCCCAGGGGCGGGTGGGGCCAACGTCCTGACTTTC.

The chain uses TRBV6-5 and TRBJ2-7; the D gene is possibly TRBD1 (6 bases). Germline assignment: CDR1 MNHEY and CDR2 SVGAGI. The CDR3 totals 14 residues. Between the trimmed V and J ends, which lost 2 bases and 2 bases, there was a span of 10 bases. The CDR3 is CASSYDRLAYEQYF. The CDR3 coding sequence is TGTGCCAGCAGTTACGACAGGTTAGCCTACGAGCAGTACTTC.

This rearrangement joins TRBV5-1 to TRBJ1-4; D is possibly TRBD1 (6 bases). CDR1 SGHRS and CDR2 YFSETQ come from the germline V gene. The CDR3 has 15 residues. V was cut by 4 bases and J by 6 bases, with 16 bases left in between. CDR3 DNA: TGCGCCAGCAGCCGGGGGGGCAGGGAGGATGAAAAACTGTTTTTT. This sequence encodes CASSRGGREDEKLFF.

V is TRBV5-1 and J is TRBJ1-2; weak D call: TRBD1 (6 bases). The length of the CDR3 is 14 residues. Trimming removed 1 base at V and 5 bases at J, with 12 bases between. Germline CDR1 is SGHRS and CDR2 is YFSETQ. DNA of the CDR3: TGCGCCAGCAGCTTGACAGGGTTTGAATATGGCTACACCTTC. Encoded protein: CASSLTGFEYGYTF.

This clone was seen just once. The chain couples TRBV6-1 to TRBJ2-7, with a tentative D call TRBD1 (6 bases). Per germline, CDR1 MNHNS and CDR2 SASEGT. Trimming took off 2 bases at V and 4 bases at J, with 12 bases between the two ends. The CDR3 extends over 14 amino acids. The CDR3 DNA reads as TGTGCCAGCAGTGAACAGGGGTTAGGGTACGAGCAGTACTTC. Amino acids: CASSEQGLGYEQYF.

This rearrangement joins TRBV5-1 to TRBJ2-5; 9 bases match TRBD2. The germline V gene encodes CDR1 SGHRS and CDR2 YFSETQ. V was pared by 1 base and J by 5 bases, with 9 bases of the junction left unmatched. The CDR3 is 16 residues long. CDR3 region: CASSLFWREGLETQYF. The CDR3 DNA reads TGCGCCAGCAGCTTGTTTTGGCGGGAGGGCCTGGAGACCCAGTACTTC.

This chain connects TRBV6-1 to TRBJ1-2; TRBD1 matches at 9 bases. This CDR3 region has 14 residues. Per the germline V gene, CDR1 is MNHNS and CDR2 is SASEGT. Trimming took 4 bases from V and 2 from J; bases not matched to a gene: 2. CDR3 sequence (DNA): TGTGCCAGCAGTGGGGGACAGGGAAACTATGGCTACACCTTC. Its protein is CASSGGQGNYGYTF.

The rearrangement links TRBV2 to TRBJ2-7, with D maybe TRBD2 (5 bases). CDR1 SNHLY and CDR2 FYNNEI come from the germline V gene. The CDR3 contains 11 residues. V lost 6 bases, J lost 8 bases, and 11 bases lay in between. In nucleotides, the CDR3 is TGTGCCAGCAGGCGGACGGGAAAGCAGTACTTC. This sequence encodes CASRRTGKQYF.

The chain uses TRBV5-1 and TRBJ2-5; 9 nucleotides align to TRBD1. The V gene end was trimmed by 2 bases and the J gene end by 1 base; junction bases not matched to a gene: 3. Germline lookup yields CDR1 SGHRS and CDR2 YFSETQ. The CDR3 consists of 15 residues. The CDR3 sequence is CASSLQGAPQETQYF. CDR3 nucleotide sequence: TGCGCCAGCAGCTTACAGGGGGCTCCCCAAGAGACCCAGTACTTC.

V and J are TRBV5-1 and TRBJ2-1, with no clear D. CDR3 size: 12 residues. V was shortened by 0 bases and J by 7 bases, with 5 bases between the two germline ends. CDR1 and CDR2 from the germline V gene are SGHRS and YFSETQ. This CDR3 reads CASSLDRNEQFF. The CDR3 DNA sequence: TGCGCCAGCAGCTTGGATAGAAATGAGCAGTTCTTC. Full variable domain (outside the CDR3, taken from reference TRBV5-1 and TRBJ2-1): KAGVTQTPRYLIKTRGQQVTLSCSPISGHRSVSWYQQTPGQGLQFLFEYFSETQRNKGNFPGRFSGRQFSNSRSEMNVSTLELGDSALYLCASSLDRNEQFFGPGTRLTVL.

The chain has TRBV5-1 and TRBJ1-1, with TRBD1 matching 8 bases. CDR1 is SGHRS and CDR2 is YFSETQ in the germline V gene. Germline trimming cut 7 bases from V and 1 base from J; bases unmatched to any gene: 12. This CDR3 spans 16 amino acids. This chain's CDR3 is CASARETGAENTEAFF. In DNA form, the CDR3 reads TGCGCCAGCGCAAGGGAGACAGGGGCTGAGAACACTGAAGCTTTCTTT.

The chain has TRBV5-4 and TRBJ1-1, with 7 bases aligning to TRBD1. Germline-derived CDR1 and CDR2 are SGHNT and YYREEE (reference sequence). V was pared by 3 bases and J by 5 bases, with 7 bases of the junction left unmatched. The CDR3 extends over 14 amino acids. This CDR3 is CASSSTDRETEAFF. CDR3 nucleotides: TGTGCCAGCAGCTCCACCGACAGGGAGACTGAAGCTTTCTTT.

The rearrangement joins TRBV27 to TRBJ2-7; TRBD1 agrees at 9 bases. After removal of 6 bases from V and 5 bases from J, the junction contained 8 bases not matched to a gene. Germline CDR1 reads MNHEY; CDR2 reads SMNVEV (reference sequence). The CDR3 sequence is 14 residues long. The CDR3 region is CASRLTGGLHEQYF. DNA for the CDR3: TGTGCCAGCAGGCTTACAGGGGGCTTGCACGAGCAGTACTTC.

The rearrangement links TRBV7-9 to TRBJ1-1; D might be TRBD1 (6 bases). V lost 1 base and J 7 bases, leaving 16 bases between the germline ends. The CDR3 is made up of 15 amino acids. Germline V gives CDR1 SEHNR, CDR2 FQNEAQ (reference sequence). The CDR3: CASSLGTVELNEAFF. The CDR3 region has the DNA TGTGCCAGCAGCTTAGGGACAGTGGAACTAAATGAAGCTTTCTTT.

The CDR3 nucleotides read TGTGCCAGCAGCTCCCCATCCTACTACGAGCAGTACTTC. Amino acid sequence: CASSSPSYYEQYF. The chain employs TRBV7-8 and TRBJ2-7; D not resolved. V lost 4 bases and J lost 3, with 10 bases in between. This CDR3 spans 13 amino acids. Germline loops: CDR1 SGHVS, CDR2 FQNEAQ.

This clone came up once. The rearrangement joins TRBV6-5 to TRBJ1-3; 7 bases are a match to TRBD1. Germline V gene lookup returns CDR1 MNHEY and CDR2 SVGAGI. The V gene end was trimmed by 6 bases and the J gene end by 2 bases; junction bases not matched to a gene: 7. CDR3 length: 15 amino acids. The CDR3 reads CASSPDRAAGNTIYF. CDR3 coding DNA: TGTGCCAGCAGCCCTGACAGGGCGGCTGGAAACACCATATATTTT.